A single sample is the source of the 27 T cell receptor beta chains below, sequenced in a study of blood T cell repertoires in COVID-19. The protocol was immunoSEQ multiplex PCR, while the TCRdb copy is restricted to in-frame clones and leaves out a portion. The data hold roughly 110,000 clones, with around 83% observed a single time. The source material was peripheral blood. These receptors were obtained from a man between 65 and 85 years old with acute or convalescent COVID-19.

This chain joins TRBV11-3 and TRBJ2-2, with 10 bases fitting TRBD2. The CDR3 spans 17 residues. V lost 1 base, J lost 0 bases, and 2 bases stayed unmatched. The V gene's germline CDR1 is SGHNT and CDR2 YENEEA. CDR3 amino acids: CASSLALAGTNTGELFF. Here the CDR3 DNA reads TGTGCCAGCAGCTTAGCACTAGCGGGGACGAACACCGGGGAGCTGTTTTTT.

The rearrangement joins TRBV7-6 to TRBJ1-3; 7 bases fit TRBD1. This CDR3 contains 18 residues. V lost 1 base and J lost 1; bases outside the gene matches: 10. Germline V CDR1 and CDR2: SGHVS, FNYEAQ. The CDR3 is CASSLGRDRDFSGNTIYF. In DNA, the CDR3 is TGTGCCAGCAGCTTAGGTCGGGACAGAGACTTTTCTGGAAACACCATATATTTT.

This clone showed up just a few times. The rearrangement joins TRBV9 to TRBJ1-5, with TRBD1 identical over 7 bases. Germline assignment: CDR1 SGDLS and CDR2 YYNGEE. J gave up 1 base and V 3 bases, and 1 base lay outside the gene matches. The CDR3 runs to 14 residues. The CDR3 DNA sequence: TGTGCCAGCAGCGCGACAGGGAGCAATCAGCCCCAGCATTTT. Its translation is CASSATGSNQPQHF.

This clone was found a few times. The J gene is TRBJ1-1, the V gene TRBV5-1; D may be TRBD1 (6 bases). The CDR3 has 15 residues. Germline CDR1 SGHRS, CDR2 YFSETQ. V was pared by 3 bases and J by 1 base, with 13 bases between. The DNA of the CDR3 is TGCGCCAGCAGCTCCTTAGACAGGAAGAACACTGAAGCTTTCTTT. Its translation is CASSSLDRKNTEAFF.

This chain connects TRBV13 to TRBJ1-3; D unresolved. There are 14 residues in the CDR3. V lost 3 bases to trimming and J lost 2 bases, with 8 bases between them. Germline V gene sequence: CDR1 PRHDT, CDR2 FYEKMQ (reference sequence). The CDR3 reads CASSFEGAGNTIYF. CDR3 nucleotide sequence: TGTGCCAGCAGCTTCGAGGGCGCTGGAAACACCATATATTTT. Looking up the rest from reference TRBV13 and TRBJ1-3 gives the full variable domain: AAGVIQSPRHLIKEKRETATLKCYPIPRHDTVYWYQQGPGQDPQFLISFYEKMQSDKGSIPDRFSAQQFSDYHSELNMSSLELGDSALYFCASSFEGAGNTIYFGEGSWLTVV.

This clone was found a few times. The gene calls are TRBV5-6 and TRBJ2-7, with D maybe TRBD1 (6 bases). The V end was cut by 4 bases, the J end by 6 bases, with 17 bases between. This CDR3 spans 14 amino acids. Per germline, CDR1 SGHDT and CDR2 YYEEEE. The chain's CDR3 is CASSQQGRIAEQYF. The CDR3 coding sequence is TGTGCCAGCAGCCAACAGGGTAGAATAGCCGAGCAGTACTTC.

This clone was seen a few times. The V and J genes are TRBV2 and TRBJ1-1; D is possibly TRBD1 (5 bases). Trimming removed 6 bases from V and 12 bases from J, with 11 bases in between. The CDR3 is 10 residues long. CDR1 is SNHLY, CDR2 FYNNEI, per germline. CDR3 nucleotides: TGTGCCAGCAGGCAGGGTACCCCTTTCTTT. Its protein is CASRQGTPFF.

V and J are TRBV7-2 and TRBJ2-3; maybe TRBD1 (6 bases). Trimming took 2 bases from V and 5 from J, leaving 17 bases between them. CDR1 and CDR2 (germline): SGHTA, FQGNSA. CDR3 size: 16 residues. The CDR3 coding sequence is TGTGCCAGCAGCTTATTAGGGCTCCTAGGGGGAGATACGCAGTATTTT. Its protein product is CASSLLGLLGGDTQYF. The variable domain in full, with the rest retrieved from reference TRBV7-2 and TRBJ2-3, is GAGVSQSPSNKVTEKGKDVELRCDPISGHTALYWYRQSLGQGLEFLIYFQGNSAPDKSGLPSDRFSAERTGGSVSTLTIQRTQQEDSAVYLCASSLLGLLGGDTQYFGPGTRLTVL.

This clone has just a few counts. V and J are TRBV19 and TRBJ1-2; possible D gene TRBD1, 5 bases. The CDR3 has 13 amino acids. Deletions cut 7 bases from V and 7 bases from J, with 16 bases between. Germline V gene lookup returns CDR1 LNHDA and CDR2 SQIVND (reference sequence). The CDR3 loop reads CASTRGARSGYTF. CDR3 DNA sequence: TGTGCCAGTACCCGTGGGGCGAGAAGTGGCTACACCTTC. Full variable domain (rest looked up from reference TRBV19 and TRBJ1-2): DGGITQSPKYLFRKEGQNVTLSCEQNLNHDAMYWYRQDPGQGLRLIYYSQIVNDFQKGDIAEGYSVSREKKESFPLTVTSAQKNPTAFYLCASTRGARSGYTFGSGTRLTVV.

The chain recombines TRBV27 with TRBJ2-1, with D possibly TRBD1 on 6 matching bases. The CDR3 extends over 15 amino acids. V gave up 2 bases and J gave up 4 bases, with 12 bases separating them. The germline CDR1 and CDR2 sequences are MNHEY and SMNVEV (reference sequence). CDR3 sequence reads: CASSLMAGAYNEQFF. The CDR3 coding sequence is TGTGCCAGCAGTTTAATGGCAGGGGCATACAATGAGCAGTTCTTC.

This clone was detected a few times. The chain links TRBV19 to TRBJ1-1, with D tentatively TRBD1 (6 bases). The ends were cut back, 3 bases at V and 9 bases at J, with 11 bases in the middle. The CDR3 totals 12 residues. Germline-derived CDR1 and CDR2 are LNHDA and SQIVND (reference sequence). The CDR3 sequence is CASSIGQLKAFF. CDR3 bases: TGTGCCAGTAGTATCGGACAGCTTAAAGCTTTCTTT.

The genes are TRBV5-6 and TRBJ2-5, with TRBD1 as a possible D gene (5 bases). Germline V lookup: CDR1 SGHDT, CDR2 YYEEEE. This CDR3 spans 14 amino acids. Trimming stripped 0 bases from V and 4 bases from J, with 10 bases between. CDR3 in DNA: TGTGCCAGCAGCTTGGGAAGGGGAAGAGAGACCCAGTACTTC. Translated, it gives CASSLGRGRETQYF.

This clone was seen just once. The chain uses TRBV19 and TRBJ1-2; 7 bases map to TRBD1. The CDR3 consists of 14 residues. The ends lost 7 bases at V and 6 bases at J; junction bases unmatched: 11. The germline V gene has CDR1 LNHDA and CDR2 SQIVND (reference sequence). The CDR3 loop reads CASNLLGGANGYTF. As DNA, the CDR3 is TGTGCCAGTAACCTCCTAGGGGGCGCCAATGGCTACACCTTC.

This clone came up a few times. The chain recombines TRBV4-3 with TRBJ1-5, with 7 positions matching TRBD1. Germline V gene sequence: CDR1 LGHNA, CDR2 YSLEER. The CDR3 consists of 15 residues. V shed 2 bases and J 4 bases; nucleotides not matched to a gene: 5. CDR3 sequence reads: CASSQSGQPNQPQHF. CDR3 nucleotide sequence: TGCGCCAGCAGCCAATCGGGACAGCCTAATCAGCCCCAGCATTTT.

This CDR3 reads CAISAGKTGFDNEQFF. For the CDR3, the DNA is TGTGCCATCAGTGCCGGTAAAACAGGGTTCGACAATGAGCAGTTCTTC. The V and J genes are TRBV10-3 and TRBJ2-1, with D perhaps matching TRBD1 (6 bases). The CDR3 contains 16 residues. Deletions cut 4 bases from V and 5 bases from J, with 18 bases between. CDR1 is ENHRY, CDR2 SYGVKD, per germline.

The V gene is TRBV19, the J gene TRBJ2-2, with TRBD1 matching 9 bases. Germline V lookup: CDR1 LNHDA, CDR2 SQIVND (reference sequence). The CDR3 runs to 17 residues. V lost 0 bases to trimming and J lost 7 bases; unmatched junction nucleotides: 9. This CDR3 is CASSIEGTGFGGGELFF. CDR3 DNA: TGTGCCAGTAGTATAGAAGGGACAGGGTTTGGAGGCGGGGAGCTGTTTTTT.

The CDR3 here is CASSVAARGDNSPLHF. In DNA, the CDR3 is TGTGCCAGCAGCGTAGCCGCTAGGGGTGATAATTCACCCCTCCACTTT. This sequence joins TRBV9 and TRBJ1-6; D possibly corresponds to TRBD1 (5 bases). Germline CDR1 SGDLS, CDR2 YYNGEE. The ends were cut back, 0 bases at V and 5 bases at J, with 12 bases in the middle. CDR3 length: 16 amino acids.

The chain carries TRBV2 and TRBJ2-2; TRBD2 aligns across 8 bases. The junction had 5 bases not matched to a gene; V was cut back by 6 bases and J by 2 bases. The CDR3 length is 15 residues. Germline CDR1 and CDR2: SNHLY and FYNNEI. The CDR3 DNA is TGTGCCAGCAGGGAAACTAGCGGAAACACCGGGGAGCTGTTTTTT. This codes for CASRETSGNTGELFF. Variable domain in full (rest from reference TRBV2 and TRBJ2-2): EPEVTQTPSHQVTQMGQEVILRCVPISNHLYFYWYRQILGQKVEFLVSFYNNEISEKSEIFDDQFSVERPDGSNFTLKIRSTKLEDSAMYFCASRETSGNTGELFFGEGSRLTVL.

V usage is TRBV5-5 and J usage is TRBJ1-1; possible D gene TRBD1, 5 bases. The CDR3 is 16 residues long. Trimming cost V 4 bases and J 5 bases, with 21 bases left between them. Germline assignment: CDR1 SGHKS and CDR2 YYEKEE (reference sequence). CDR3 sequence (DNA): TGTGCCAGCAGCCCCCTGTTAAGGGGCTTCGGGACTGAAGCTTTCTTT. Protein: CASSPLLRGFGTEAFF.

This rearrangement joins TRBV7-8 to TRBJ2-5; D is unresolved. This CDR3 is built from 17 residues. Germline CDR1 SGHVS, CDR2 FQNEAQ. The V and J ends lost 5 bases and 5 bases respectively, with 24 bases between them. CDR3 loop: CASSPLAGAAFRETQYF. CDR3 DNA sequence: TGTGCCAGCAGCCCCCTTGCAGGCGCCGCTTTTAGGGAGACCCAGTACTTC.

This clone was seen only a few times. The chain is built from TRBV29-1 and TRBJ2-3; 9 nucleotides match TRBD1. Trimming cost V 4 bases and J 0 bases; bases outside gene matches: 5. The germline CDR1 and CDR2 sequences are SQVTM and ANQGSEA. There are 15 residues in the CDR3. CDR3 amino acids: CSVVGTGRSTDTQYF. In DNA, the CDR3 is TGCAGCGTTGTAGGGACAGGGAGGAGCACAGATACGCAGTATTTT.

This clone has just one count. CDR3 loop: CASSEEQETYEQYF. The CDR3 coding sequence is TGTGCCAGCAGTGAAGAGCAGGAAACCTACGAGCAGTACTTC. The rearrangement uses TRBV2 and TRBJ2-7; D unresolved. CDR3 length: 14 amino acids. CDR1 and CDR2 from the germline V gene are SNHLY and FYNNEI. V gave up 1 base and J gave up 2 bases, with 9 bases separating them. Complete variable domain (other parts from reference TRBV2 and TRBJ2-7): EPEVTQTPSHQVTQMGQEVILRCVPISNHLYFYWYRQILGQKVEFLVSFYNNEISEKSEIFDDQFSVERPDGSNFTLKIRSTKLEDSAMYFCASSEEQETYEQYFGPGTRLTVT.

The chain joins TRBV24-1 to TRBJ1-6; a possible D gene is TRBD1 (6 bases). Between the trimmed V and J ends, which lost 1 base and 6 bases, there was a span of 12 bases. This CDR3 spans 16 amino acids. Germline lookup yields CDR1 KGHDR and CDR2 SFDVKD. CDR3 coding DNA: TGTGCCACCAGTGATTTCACACAGGGTTGTAATTCACCCCTCCACTTT. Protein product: CATSDFTQGCNSPLHF.

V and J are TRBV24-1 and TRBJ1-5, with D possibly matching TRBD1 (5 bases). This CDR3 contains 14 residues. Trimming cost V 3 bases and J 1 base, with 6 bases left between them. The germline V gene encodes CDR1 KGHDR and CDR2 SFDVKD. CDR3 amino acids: CATSDGHSNQPQHF. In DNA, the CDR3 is TGTGCCACCAGTGATGGACACAGCAATCAGCCCCAGCATTTT.

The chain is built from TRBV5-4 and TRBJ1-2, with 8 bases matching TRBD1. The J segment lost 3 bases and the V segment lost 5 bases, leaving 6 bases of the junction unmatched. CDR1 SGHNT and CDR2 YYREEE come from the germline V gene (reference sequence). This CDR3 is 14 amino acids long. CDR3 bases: TGTGCCAGCAGTTATGGACAGGGAGACTATGGCTACACCTTC. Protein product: CASSYGQGDYGYTF.

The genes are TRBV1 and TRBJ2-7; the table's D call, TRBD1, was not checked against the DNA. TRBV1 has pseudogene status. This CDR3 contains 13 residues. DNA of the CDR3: TGCACCAGCAGCCAAGAGGGGCCCTACGAGCAGTACTTC. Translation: CTSSQEGPYEQYF.

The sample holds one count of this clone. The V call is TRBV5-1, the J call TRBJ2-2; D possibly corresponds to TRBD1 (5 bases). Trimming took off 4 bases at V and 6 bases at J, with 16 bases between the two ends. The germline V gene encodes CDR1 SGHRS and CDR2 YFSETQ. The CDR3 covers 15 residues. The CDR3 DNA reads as TGCGCCAGCAGCGTCCCCCAGGGATTCTCCGGGGAGCTGTTTTTT. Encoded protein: CASSVPQGFSGELFF.